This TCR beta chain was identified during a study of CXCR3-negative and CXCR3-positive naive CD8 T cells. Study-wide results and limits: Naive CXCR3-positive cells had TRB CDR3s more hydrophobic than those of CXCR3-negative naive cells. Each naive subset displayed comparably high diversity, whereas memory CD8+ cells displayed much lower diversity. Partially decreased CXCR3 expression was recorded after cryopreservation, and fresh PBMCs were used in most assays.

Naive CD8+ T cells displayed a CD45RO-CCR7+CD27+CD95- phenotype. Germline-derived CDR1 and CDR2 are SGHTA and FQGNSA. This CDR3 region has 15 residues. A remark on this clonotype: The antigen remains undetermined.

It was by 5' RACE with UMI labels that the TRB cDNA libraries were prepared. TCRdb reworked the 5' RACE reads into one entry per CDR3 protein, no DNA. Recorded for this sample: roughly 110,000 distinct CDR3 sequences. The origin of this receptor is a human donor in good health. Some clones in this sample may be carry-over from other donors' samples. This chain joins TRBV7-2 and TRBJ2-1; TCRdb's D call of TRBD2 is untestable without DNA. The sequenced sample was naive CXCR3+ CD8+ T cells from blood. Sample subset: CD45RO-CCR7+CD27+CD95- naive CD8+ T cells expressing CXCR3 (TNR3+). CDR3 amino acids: CASSLELVSYNEQFF.